This paragraph covers one T cell receptor (beta chain) sequence. Its matching antigen is unknown. Reverse transcribing all isolated RNA meant expressed TCRB transcripts were sequenced. Clones were read by immunoSEQ multiplex PCR, and TCRdb kept only the in-frame ones, dropping some. This table has under 300,000 clones, 25% to 30% appearing once. V lost 3 bases and J lost 6; bases outside the gene matches: 2. Germline assignment: CDR1 MDHEN and CDR2 SYDVKM. This CDR3 is 13 amino acids long. The record originates from a study of beta chain features in type 1 diabetes. Overall study: Examination covered almost 110,000,000 sorted cells spanning all samples. Broader study findings: The similarity of naive, central memory and Treg TCRB repertoires appeared greater among patients than among healthy donors. Researchers report that Type 1 diabetes patients had moderately but significantly shorter TCRB CDR3s across all four CD4+ subsets.

One heparinised draw of blood, averaging roughly 120 mL, came from each donor. V usage is TRBV28 and J usage is TRBJ2-7; 10 bases align to TRBD1. The specimen sequenced was central memory CD4+ T cells from blood. This receptor was taken from a man younger than 40 in good health. CDR3 sequence (DNA): TGTGCCAGCAGTTTGGACAGGGGGTCCGAGCAGTACTTC. Its translation: CASSLDRGSEQYF.